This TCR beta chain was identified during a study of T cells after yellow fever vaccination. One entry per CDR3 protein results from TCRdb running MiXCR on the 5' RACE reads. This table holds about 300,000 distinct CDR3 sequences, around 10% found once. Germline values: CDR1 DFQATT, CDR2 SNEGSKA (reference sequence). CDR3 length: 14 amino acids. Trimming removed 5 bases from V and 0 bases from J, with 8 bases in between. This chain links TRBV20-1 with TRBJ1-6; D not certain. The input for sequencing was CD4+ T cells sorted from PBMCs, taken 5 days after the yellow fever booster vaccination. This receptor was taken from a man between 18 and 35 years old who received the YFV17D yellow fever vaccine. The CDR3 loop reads CSAVVPSYNSPLHF. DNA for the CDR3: TGCAGTGCTGTCGTTCCCTCCTATAATTCACCCCTCCACTTT.